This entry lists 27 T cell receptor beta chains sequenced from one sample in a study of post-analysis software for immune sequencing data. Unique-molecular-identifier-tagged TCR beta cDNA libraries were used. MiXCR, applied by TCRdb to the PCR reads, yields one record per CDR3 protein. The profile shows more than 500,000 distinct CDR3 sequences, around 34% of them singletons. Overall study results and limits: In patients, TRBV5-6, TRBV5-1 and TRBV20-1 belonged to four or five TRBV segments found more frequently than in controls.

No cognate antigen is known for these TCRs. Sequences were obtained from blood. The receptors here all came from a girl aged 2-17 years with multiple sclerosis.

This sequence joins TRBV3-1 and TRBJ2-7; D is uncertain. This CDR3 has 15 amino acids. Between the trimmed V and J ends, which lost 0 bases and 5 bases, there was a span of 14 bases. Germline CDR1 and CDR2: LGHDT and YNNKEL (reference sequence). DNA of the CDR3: TGTGCCAGCAGCCAAGAATCCGGGCAGCCTGACGAGCAGTACTTC. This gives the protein CASSQESGQPDEQYF.

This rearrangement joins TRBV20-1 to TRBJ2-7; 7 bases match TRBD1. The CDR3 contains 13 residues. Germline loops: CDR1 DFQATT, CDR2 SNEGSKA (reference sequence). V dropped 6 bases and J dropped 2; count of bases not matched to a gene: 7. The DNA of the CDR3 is TGCAGTGCCCAAAGGGACAGAACCTACGAGCAGTACTTC. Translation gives CSAQRDRTYEQYF.

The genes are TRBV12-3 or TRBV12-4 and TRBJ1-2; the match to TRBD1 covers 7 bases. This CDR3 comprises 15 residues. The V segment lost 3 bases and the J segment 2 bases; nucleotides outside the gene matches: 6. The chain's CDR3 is CASSLRGDRNYGYTF. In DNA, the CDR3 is TGTGCCAGCAGTTTGCGGGGGGACAGAAACTATGGCTACACCTTC.

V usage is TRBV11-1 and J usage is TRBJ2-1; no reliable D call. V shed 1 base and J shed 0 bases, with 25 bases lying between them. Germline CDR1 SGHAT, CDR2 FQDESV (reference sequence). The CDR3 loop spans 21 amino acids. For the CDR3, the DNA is TGTGCCAGCAGCTTAGGGCCCACTGCAGGTGGTTCTTGGGGCTCCTACAATGAGCAGTTCTTC. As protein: CASSLGPTAGGSWGSYNEQFF.

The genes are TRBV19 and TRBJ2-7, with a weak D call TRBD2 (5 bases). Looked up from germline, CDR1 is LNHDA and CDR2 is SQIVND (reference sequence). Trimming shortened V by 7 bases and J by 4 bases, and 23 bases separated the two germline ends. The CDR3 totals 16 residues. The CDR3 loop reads CASNPRPGSSEYEQYF. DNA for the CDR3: TGTGCCAGTAACCCACGACCGGGATCCAGCGAGTACGAGCAGTACTTC.

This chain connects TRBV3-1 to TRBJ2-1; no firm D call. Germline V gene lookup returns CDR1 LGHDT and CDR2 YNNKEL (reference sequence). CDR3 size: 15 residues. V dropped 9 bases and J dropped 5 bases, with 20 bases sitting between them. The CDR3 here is CASASDPQPHNEQFF. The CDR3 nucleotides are TGTGCCAGTGCCTCGGATCCACAGCCACACAATGAGCAGTTCTTC.

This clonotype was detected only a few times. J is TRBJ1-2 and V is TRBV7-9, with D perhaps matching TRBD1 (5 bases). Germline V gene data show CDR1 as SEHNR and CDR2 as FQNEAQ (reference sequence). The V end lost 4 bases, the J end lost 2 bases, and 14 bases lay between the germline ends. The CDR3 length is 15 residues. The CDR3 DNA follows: TGTGCCAGCAGCTCCGGGACCCTGGCGAACTATGGCTACACCTTC. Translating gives CASSSGTLANYGYTF.

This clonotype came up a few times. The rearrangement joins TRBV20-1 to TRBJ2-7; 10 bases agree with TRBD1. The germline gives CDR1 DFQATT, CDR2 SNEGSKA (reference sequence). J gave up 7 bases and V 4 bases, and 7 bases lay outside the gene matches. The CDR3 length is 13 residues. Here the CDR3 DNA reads TGCAGTGCTAATCGACAGGGGGCCCGTGAGCAGTACTTC. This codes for CSANRQGAREQYF.

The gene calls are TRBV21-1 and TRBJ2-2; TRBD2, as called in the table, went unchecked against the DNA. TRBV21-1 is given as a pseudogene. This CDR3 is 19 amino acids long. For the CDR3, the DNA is TGTGCCAGCAGCCCTCACCCACCGAGCCAGGGAGGAAACACCGGGGAGCTGTTTTTT. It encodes CASSPHPPSQGGNTGELFF.

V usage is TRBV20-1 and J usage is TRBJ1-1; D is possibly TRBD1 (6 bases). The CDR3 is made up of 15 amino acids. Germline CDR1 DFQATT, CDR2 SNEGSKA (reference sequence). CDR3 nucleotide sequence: TGCGCCCTTACCGGGACACTCCATCGAGGAACTGAAGCTTTCTTT. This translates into CALTGTLHRGTEAFF.

CDR3 amino acids: CASSIYGTGGDGYTF. DNA of the CDR3: TGCGCCAGCAGCATATACGGGACAGGGGGCGATGGCTACACCTTC. The chain is built from TRBV5-1 and TRBJ1-2; 12 nucleotides agree with TRBD1. Germline V gene data show CDR1 as SGHRS and CDR2 as YFSETQ. The CDR3 extends over 15 amino acids. The V and J ends lost 4 bases and 6 bases, in that order; junction bases with no gene match: 7.

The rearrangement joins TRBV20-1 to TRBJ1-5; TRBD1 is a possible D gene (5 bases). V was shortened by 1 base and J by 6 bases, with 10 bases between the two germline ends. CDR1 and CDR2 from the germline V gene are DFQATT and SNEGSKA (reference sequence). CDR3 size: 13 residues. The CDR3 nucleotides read TGCAGTGCTAGAGTTTCAGGGACTCAGCCCCAGCATTTT. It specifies CSARVSGTQPQHF.

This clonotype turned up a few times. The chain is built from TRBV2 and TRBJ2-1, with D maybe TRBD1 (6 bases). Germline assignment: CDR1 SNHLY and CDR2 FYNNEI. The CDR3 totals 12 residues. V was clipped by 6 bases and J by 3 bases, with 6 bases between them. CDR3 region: CASRDSYNEQFF. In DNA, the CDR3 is TGTGCCAGCAGGGACAGCTACAATGAGCAGTTCTTC.

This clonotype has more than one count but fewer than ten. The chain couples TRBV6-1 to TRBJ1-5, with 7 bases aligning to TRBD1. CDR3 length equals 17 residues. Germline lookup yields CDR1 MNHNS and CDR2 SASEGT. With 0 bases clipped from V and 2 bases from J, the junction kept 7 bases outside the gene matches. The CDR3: CASSEAQGGLGNQPQHF. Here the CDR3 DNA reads TGTGCCAGCAGTGAAGCGCAGGGGGGTCTGGGCAATCAGCCCCAGCATTTT.

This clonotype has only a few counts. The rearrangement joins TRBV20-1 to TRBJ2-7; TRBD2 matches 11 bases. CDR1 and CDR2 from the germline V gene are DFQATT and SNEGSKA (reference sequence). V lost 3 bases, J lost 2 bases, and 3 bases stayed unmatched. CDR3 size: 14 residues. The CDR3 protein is CSARTSGVPYEQYF. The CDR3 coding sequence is TGCAGTGCTAGGACTAGCGGGGTACCCTACGAGCAGTACTTC.

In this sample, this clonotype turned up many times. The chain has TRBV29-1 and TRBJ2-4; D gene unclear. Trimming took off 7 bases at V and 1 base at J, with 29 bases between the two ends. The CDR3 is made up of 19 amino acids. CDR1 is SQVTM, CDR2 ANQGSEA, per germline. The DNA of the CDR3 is TGCAGCGCCTTGTTGACTCTTCTTGATCCCCGTAAGGCCAAAAACATTCAGTACTTC. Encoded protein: CSALLTLLDPRKAKNIQYF.

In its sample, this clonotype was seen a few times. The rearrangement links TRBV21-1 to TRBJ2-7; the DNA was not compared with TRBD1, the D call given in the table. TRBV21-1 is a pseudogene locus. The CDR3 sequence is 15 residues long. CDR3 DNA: TGTGCCAGCAGCAAAGAACGCCCTGACTCCTACGAGCAGTACTTC. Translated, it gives CASSKERPDSYEQYF.

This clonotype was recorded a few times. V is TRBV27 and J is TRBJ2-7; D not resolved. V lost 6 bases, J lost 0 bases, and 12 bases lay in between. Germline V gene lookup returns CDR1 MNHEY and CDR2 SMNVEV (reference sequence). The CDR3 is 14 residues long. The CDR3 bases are TGTGCCAGCAGACGCCAGTCTCTCTCCTACGAGCAGTACTTC. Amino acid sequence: CASRRQSLSYEQYF.

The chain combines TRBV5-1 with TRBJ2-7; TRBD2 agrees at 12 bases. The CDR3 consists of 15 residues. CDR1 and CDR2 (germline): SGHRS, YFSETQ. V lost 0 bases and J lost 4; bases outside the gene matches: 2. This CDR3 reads CASSLVTSGGYEQYF. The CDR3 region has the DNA TGCGCCAGCAGCTTGGTGACTAGCGGGGGATACGAGCAGTACTTC.

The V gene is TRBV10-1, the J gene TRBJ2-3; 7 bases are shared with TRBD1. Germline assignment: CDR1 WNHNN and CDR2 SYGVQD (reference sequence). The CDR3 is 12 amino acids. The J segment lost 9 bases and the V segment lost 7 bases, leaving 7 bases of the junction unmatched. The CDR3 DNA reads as TGCGCCAGCATTCTGACAGGGTACACGCAGTATTTT. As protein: CASILTGYTQYF.

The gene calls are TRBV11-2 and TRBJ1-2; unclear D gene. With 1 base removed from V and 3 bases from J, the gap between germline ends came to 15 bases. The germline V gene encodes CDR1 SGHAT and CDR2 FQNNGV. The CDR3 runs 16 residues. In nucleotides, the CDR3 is TGTGCCAGCAGCTTAGCTAGTTTCCGGGAGGACTATGGCTACACCTTC. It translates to CASSLASFREDYGYTF.

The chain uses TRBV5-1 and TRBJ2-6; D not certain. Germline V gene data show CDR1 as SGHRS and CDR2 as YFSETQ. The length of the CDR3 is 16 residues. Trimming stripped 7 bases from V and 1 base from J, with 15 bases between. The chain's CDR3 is CASAGGVMSGANVLTF. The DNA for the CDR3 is TGCGCCAGCGCAGGCGGCGTTATGTCTGGGGCCAACGTCCTGACTTTC.

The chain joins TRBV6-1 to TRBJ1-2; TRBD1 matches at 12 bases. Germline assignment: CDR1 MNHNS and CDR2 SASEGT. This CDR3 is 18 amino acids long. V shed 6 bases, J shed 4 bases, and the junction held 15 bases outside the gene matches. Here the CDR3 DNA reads TGTGCCAGCAGACCTGCTGCGGGACAGGGGGCGCAGAGCTATGGCTACACCTTC. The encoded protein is CASRPAAGQGAQSYGYTF.

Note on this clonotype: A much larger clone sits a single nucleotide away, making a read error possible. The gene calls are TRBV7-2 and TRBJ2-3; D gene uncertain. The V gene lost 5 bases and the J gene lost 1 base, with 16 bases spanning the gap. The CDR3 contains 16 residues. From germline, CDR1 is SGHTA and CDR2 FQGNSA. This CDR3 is CASSIETGGGTDTQYF. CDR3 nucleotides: TGTGCCAGCAGCATCGAGACTGGCGGAGGCACAGATACGCAGTATTTT.

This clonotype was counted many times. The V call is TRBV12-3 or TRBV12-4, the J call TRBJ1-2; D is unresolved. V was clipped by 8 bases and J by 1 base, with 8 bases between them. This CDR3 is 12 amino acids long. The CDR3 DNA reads TGTGCCAGCGGGAACAGTAACTATGGCTACACCTTC. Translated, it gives CASGNSNYGYTF.

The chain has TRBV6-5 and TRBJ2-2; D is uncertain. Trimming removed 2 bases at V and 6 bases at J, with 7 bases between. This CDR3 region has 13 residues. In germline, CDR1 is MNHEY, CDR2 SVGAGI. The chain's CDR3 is CASSYEGAGELFF. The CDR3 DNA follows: TGTGCCAGCAGTTACGAAGGAGCCGGGGAGCTGTTTTTT.

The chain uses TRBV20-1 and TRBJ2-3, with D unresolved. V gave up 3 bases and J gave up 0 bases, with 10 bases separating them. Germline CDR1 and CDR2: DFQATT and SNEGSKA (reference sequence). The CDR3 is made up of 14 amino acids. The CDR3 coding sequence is TGCAGTGCTAGGGATAAGACTAGCACAGATACGCAGTATTTT. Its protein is CSARDKTSTDTQYF.